This T cell receptor (beta chain) was recorded in a study of T cells in localized non-small cell lung cancer. Turning to this clone: Antigen specificity is unknown.

Study-level findings and limits: Because sequencing included only one region (of the tumor), heterogeneity remains possible. A raised T cell density in blood coincided with lengthier overall survival. Exceeding tumor, uninvolved adjacent lung had the highest T cell clonality.

The CDR3 is made up of 14 amino acids. Looked up from germline, CDR1 is MDHEN and CDR2 is SYDVKM. V lost 8 bases and J 9 bases, leaving 20 bases between the germline ends. Produced via immunoSEQ multiplex PCR; TCRdb's table is partial and in-frame only. The data hold some 20,000 clones, with 90% observed a single time. The chain is built from TRBV28 and TRBJ2-1; perhaps TRBD2 as D (6 bases). The TCR originated in a woman aged 35-75 years with stage I lung adenocarcinoma. Sequencing was performed on peripheral blood, taken before any cancer treatment. CDR3 DNA: TGTGCCAGCCTCGGGGGACCCGTCCCCGGTGAGCAGTTCTTC. Its protein is CASLGGPVPGEQFF.